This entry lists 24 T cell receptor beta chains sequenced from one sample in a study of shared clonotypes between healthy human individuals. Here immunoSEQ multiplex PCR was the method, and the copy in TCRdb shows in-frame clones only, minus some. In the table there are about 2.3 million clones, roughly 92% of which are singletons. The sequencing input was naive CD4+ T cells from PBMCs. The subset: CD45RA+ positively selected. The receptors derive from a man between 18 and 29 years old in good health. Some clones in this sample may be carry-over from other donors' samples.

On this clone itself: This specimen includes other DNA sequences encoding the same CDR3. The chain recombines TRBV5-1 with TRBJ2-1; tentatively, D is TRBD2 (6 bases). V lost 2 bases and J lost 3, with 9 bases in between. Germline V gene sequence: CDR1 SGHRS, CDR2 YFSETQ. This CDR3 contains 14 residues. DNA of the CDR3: TGCGCCAGCAGCTTTGGCGGGAACTACAATGAGCAGTTCTTC. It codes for CASSFGGNYNEQFF.

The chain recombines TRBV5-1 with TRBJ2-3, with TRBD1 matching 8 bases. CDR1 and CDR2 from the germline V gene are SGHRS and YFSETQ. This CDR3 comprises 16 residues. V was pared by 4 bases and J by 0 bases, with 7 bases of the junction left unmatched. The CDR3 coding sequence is TGCGCCAGCAGCGGAGCCGGACAGGGTAGCACAGATACGCAGTATTTT. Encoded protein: CASSGAGQGSTDTQYF.

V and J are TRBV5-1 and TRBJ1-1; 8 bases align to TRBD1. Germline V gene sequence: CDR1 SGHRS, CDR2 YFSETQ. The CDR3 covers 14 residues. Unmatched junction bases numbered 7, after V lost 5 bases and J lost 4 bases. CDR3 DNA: TGCGCCAGCAGTTGGACAGGGTCGGGCACTGAAGCTTTCTTT. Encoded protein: CASSWTGSGTEAFF.

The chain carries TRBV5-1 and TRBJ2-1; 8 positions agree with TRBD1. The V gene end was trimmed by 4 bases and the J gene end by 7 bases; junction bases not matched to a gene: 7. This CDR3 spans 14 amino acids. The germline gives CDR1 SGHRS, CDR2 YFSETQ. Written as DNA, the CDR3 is TGCGCCAGCAGCAGCGGACAGGGCGGGAATGAGCAGTTCTTC. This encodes CASSSGQGGNEQFF. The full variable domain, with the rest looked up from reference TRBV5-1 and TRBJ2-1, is KAGVTQTPRYLIKTRGQQVTLSCSPISGHRSVSWYQQTPGQGLQFLFEYFSETQRNKGNFPGRFSGRQFSNSRSEMNVSTLELGDSALYLCASSSGQGGNEQFFGPGTRLTVL.

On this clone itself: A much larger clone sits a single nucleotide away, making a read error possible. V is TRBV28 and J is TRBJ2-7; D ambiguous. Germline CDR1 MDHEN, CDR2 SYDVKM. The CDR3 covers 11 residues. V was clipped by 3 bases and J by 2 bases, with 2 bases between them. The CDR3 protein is CASSFPYEQYF. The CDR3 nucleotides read TGTGCCAGCAGTTTCCCCTACGAGCAGTACTTC.

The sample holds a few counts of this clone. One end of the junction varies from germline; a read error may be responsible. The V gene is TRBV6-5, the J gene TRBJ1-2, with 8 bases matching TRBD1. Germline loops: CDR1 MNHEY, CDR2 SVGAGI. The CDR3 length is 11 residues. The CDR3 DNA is TGCGCCATCGGACAGGGCTATGGCTACACCTTC. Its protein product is CAIGQGYGYTF.

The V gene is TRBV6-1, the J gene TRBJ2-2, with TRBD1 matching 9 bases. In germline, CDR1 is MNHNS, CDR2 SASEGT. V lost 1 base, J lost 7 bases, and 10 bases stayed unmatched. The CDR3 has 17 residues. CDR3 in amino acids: CASSEGTGATFGGELFF. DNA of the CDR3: TGTGCCAGCAGTGAAGGGACAGGGGCTACTTTTGGCGGGGAGCTGTTTTTT.

CDR3 sequence: CASSRGSDRGTSDTQYF. CDR3 nucleotides: TGTGCCAGTAGTAGGGGAAGTGACAGGGGGACGTCAGATACGCAGTATTTT. The rearrangement links TRBV19 to TRBJ2-3, with 9 bases lining up with TRBD1. This CDR3 contains 17 residues. The V gene's germline CDR1 is LNHDA and CDR2 SQIVND (reference sequence). Trimming cost V 4 bases and J 4 bases; bases outside gene matches: 12.

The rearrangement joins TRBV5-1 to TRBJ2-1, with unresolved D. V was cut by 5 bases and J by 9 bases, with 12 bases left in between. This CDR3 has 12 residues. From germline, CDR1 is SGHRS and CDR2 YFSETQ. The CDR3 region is CASSSTSPEQFF. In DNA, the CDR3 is TGCGCCAGCAGTTCTACCAGTCCTGAGCAGTTCTTC.

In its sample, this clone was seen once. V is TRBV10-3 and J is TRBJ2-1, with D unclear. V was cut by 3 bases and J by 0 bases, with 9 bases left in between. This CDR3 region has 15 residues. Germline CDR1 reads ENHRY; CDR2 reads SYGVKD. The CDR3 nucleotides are TGTGCCATCAGTGACAGCTTGAACTCCTACAATGAGCAGTTCTTC. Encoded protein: CAISDSLNSYNEQFF.

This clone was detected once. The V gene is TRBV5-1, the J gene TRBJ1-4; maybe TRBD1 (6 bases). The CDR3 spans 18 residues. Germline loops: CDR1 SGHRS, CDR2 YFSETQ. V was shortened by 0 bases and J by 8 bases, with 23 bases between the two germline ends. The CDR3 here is CASSLVDGGRRLNEKLFF. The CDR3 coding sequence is TGCGCCAGCAGCTTGGTGGACGGGGGCCGTCGTCTGAACGAAAAACTGTTTTTT.

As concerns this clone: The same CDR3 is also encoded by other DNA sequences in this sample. DNA for the CDR3: TGTGCCAGCTCACCCGGGACAGGGGGTTACTATGGCTACACCTTC. Protein sequence: CASSPGTGGYYGYTF. The gene calls are TRBV18 and TRBJ1-2; 11 bases match TRBD1. From germline, CDR1 is KGHSH and CDR2 LQKENI. With 3 bases clipped from V and 3 bases from J, the junction kept 3 bases outside the gene matches. CDR3 length: 15 amino acids.

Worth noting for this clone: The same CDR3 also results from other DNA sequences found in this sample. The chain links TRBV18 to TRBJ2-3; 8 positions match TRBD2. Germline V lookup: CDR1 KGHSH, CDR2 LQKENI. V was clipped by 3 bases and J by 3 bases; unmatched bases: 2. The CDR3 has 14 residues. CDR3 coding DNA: TGTGCCAGCTCACCTGGGACTAGAACAGATACGCAGTATTTT. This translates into CASSPGTRTDTQYF.

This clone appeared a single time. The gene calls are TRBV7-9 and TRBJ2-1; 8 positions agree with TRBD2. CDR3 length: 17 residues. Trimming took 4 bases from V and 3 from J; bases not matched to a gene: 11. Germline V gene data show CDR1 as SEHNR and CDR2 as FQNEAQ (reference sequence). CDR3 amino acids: CASSSAVTGLGYNEQFF. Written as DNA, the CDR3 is TGTGCCAGCAGCTCCGCTGTGACGGGACTAGGCTACAATGAGCAGTTCTTC.

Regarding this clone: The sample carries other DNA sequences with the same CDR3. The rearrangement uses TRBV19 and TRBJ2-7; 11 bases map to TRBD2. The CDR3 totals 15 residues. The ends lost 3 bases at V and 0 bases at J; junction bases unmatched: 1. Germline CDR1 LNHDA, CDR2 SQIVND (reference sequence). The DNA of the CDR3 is TGTGCCAGTAGTATCGGACTAGCGGGCTCCTACGAGCAGTACTTC. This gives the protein CASSIGLAGSYEQYF.

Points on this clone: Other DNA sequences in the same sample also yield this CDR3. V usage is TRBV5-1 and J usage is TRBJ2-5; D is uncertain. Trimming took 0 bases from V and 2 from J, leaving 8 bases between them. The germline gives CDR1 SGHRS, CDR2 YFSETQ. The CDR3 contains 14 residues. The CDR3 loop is CASSLGGPQETQYF. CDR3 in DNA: TGCGCCAGCAGCTTGGGGGGTCCGCAAGAGACCCAGTACTTC.

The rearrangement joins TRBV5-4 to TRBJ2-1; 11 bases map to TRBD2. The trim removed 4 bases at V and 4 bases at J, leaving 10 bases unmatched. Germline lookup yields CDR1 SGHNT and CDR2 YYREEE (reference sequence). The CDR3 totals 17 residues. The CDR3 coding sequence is TGTGCCAGCAGCCTACCGGGAAGGACTAGCGGGTACAATGAGCAGTTCTTC. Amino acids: CASSLPGRTSGYNEQFF.

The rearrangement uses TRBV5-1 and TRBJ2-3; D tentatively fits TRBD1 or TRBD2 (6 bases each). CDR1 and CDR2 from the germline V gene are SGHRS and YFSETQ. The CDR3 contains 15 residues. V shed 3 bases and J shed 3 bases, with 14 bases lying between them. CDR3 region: CASSSGTQGTDTQYF. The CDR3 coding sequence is TGCGCCAGCAGCTCCGGGACTCAGGGGACAGATACGCAGTATTTT.

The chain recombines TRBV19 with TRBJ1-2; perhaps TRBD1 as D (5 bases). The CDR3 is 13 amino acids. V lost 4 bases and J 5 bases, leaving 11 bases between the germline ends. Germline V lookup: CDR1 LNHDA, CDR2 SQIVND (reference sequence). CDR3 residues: CASSRDGLYGYTF. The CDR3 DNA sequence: TGTGCCAGTAGTAGGGACGGATTATATGGCTACACCTTC.

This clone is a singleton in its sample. CDR3 loop: CASSEGTSGTNNEQFF. The CDR3 region has the DNA TGTGCCAGCAGCGAAGGGACTAGCGGGACAAACAATGAGCAGTTCTTC. This chain joins TRBV4-2 and TRBJ2-1, with 13 bases identical to TRBD2. The CDR3 extends over 16 amino acids. Per the germline V gene, CDR1 is LGHNA and CDR2 is YNFKEQ. Losses at the gene ends were 5 bases for V and 5 bases for J; bases not matched to a gene: 6.

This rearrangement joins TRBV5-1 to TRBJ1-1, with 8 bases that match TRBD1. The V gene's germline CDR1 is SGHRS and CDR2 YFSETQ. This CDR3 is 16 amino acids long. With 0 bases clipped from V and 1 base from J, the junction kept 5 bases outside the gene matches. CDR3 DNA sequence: TGCGCCAGCAGCTTGGAAGGGACAGGATCGAACACTGAAGCTTTCTTT. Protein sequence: CASSLEGTGSNTEAFF.

CDR3 DNA: TGCGCCAGCAGCCAGCGCGGGGCTAGCGGGAACTCCTACAATGAGCAGTTCTTC. As protein: CASSQRGASGNSYNEQFF. The rearrangement links TRBV4-1 to TRBJ2-1; the match to TRBD2 covers 9 bases. This CDR3 has 18 amino acids. The trim removed 3 bases at V and 0 bases at J, leaving 9 bases unmatched. CDR1 and CDR2 from the germline V gene are MGHRA and YSYEKL.

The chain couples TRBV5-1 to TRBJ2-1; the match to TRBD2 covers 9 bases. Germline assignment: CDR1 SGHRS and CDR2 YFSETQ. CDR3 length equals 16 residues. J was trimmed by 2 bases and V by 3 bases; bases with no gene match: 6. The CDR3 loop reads CASSSEAGGTYNEQFF. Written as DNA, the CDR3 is TGCGCCAGCAGCTCGGAAGCGGGAGGCACCTACAATGAGCAGTTCTTC.

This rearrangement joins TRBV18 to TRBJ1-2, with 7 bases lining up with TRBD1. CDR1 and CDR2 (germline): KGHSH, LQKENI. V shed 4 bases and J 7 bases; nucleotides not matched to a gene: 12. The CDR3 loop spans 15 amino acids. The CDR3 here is CASSLGEGALSGYTF. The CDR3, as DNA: TGTGCCAGCTCACTCGGGGAGGGGGCCCTATCTGGCTACACCTTC.